These T cell receptor beta chains were read from a single sample in a study of control samples from healthy donors and cancer patients. Data came from immunoSEQ multiplex PCR; TCRdb stores just in-frame clones and leaves some out. The sample includes about 130,000 clones, about 93% of them seen just once. Sequencing used PBMCs. The source of these receptors is a man aged 55 to 70 with colorectal cancer. CDR3s include the opening cysteine and the closing phenylalanine or tryptophan. D genes are given only for firm matches. Clone size, where shown, is once, few, many, or a class for clones that have expanded.

D gene | J gene | V gene | CDR3 length | clone size | CDR3 DNA | CDR3 protein
TRBD2 | TRBJ2-7 | TRBV4-1 | 15 | - | TGCGCCAGCAGCCAAAGCGGGGAAAGCTCCTACGAGCAGTACTTC | CASSQSGESSYEQYF
TRBD1 | TRBJ1-1 | TRBV28 | 13 | - | TGTGCCACCTCGGGACAGGGGGAAACTGAAGCTTTCTTT | CATSGQGETEAFF
- | TRBJ1-6 | TRBV5-5 | 15 | - | TGTGCCAGCAGCTTGGACACTCTGCGGAGTTCACCCCTCCACTTT | CASSLDTLRSSPLHF
- | TRBJ2-2 | TRBV4-1 | 14 | - | TGCGCCAGCAGCCTCCCGACAGAGGGCGGGGAGCTGTTTTTT | CASSLPTEGGELFF
TRBD1 | TRBJ2-5 | TRBV5-4 | 14 | - | TGTGCCAGCAGCAGTACAGGGGATTTGGAGACCCAGTACTTC | CASSSTGDLETQYF
- | TRBJ2-2 | TRBV6-2/TRBV6-3 | 16 | - | TGTGCCAGCAGTTACTCAGCTGACGCGAACACCGGGGAGCTGTTTTTT | CASSYSADANTGELFF
TRBD2 | TRBJ2-3 | TRBV9 | 15 | - | TGTGCCAGCAGCGTCACGGGACTAGGTCCAGATACGCAGTATTTT | CASSVTGLGPDTQYF
- | TRBJ1-5 | TRBV6-4 | 13 | - | TGTGCCAGCAGTGGTGAGGCCTCAGGGACCCAGCATTTT | CASSGEASGTQHF
- | TRBJ1-6 | TRBV9 | 15 | - | TGTGCCAGCAGCGGTAGTAACCAGGGGAATTCACCCCTCCACTTT | CASSGSNQGNSPLHF
TRBD1 | TRBJ1-4 | TRBV6-5 | 10 | - | TGTGCCACCAGGGGGACGGAACTGTTTTTT | CATRGTELFF
TRBD2 | TRBJ2-5 | TRBV5-1 | 16 | - | TGCGCCAGCAGCTTGTGGCTAGCGGGGGGGATAGAGACCCAGTACTTC | CASSLWLAGGIETQYF
- | TRBJ1-4 | TRBV9 | 15 | - | TGTGCCAGCAGCGCCGTACAGGAAGCTAATGAAAAACTGTTTTTT | CASSAVQEANEKLFF
TRBD2 | TRBJ2-5 | TRBV4-1 | 18 | - | TGCGCCAGCAGCCAAAGGGTTAGCGGGGGGGCCGGAAGAGAGACCCAGTACTTC | CASSQRVSGGAGRETQYF
- | TRBJ1-5 | TRBV19 | 14 | - | TGTGCCAGTATTGGCAGGAATAATAATCAGCCCCAGCATTTT | CASIGRNNNQPQHF
- | TRBJ2-2 | TRBV6-5 | 14 | - | TGTGCCAGCAGTTACTACAGGGAAACCGGGGAGCTGTTTTTT | CASSYYRETGELFF
- | TRBJ1-6 | TRBV18 | 14 | - | TGTGCCAGCTCACCACGCAGTAATAATTCACCCCTCCACTTT | CASSPRSNNSPLHF
TRBD1 | TRBJ1-2 | TRBV3-1/TRBV3-2 | 13 | - | TGTGCCAGCGGACCAGGGGGCTACTATGGCTACACCTTC | CASGPGGYYGYTF
- | TRBJ2-5 | TRBV5-1 | 13 | - | TGCGCCAGCAGCTTGGACGGCGGCGGGACCCAGTACTTC | CASSLDGGGTQYF
- | TRBJ2-7 | TRBV19 | 15 | - | TGTGCCAGTAGTATATCGGGACAAGATACTAACGAGCAGTACTTC | CASSISGQDTNEQYF
TRBD2 | TRBJ2-3 | TRBV5-1 | 17 | - | TGCGCCAGCAGCGGGGCGGGTACTAGCGGGGTGGCAGATACGCAGTATTTT | CASSGAGTSGVADTQYF
TRBD1 | TRBJ2-3 | TRBV18 | 15 | - | TGTGCCAGCTCACAGGACAGGGTGACCACAGATACGCAGTATTTT | CASSQDRVTTDTQYF
- | TRBJ2-2 | TRBV5-1 | 12 | - | TGCGCCAGCAGCTTGGCCACCGGGGAGCTGTTTTTT | CASSLATGELFF
TRBD1 | TRBJ1-6 | TRBV6-5 | 14 | - | TGTGCCAGCACCAGGGGGGAGTATAATTCACCCCTCCACTTT | CASTRGEYNSPLHF
TRBD1 | TRBJ1-2 | TRBV19 | 14 | - | TGTGCCAGTAGTATGCAGGAACAGGGGTACGGCTACACCTTC | CASSMQEQGYGYTF
- | TRBJ1-4 | TRBV5-4 | 14 | - | TGTGCCAGCAGCTTGGATGGCCCTAATGAAAAACTGTTTTTT | CASSLDGPNEKLFF
TRBD1 | TRBJ1-1 | TRBV6-6 | 13 | - | TGTGCCAGCAGTTACCAGGACAGGCTTGAAGCTTTCTTT | CASSYQDRLEAFF
TRBD1 | TRBJ2-3 | TRBV24-1 | 16 | - | TGTGCCACCAGTGAATCTACAGGGGCCCGCACAGATACGCAGTATTTT | CATSESTGARTDTQYF
- | TRBJ2-1 | TRBV11-2 | 16 | - | TGTGCCAGCAGCCTCAGGGACACTGGTTCCTACAATGAGCAGTTCTTC | CASSLRDTGSYNEQFF
- | TRBJ2-5 | TRBV7-2 | 13 | - | TGTGCCAGCAGCCCAGAGAGACGGGAGACCCAGTACTTC | CASSPERRETQYF
- | TRBJ2-5 | TRBV18 | 14 | - | TGTGCCAGCTCACCCCTGTCCTACCAAGAGACCCAGTACTTC | CASSPLSYQETQYF
TRBD1 | TRBJ2-5 | TRBV29-1 | 13 | - | TGCAGCGTAGGACAGGGGTTGGTAGAGACCCAGTACTTC | CSVGQGLVETQYF
- | TRBJ2-7 | TRBV7-6 | 14 | - | TGTGCCAGCAGCTTAGGTGGGAAGCTATACGAGCAGTACTTC | CASSLGGKLYEQYF
TRBD2 | TRBJ2-1 | TRBV24-1 | 16 | once | TGTGCCACCAGTGGGCCCGGGACTAAATACTACAATGAGCAGTTCTTC | CATSGPGTKYYNEQFF
- | TRBJ2-1 | TRBV9 | 14 | - | TGTGCCAGCAGCGTAGGAGGGGCAGGGAATGAGCAGTTCTTC | CASSVGGAGNEQFF
- | TRBJ2-7 | TRBV30 | 13 | - | TGTGCCTGGAGTGTAAGGGCAGCTTACGAGCAGTACTTC | CAWSVRAAYEQYF
TRBD2 | TRBJ2-1 | TRBV19 | 13 | - | TGTGCCAGTAGTCCCGGACTAGCGGGGGAGCAGTTCTTC | CASSPGLAGEQFF
- | TRBJ1-2 | TRBV7-9 | 14 | - | TGTGCCAGCAGCTTATTGGACATTAACTATGGCTACACCTTC | CASSLLDINYGYTF
- | TRBJ1-1 | TRBV5-1 | 15 | - | TGCGCCAGCAGCTTGGATTGGGGACCGAACACTGAAGCTTTCTTT | CASSLDWGPNTEAFF
- | TRBJ2-7 | TRBV10-3 | 11 | few | TGTGCCATCACCAACGGATACGAGCAGTACTTC | CAITNGYEQYF
- | TRBJ2-4 | TRBV3-1/TRBV3-2 | 13 | - | TGTGCCAGCAGCCAAGCGGGTCCGAACATTCAGTACTTC | CASSQAGPNIQYF
TRBD2 | TRBJ2-1 | TRBV19 | 13 | - | TGTGCCAGTAGGTTAGCGGGGGGTGATGAGCAGTTCTTC | CASRLAGGDEQFF
- | TRBJ2-7 | TRBV5-1 | 15 | - | TGCGCCAGCAGACCGGAGCAGCTTCCTACCTACGAGCAGTACTTC | CASRPEQLPTYEQYF
- | TRBJ2-1 | TRBV12-3/TRBV12-4 | 11 | - | TGTGCCAGCACCCTTTACAATGAGCAGTTCTTC | CASTLYNEQFF
TRBD1 | TRBJ1-1 | TRBV6-6 | 13 | - | TGCGTCAGTGGCAGGGGGCAGAACACTGAAGCTTTCTTT | CVSGRGQNTEAFF
- | TRBJ2-2 | TRBV2 | 12 | few | TGTGCCAGCAGAGGTAACACCGGGGAGCTGTTTTTT | CASRGNTGELFF
TRBD1 | TRBJ2-1 | TRBV10-3 | 13 | - | TGTGGCTCGTCTGGGACAGGGGTCAATGAGCAGTTCTTC | CGSSGTGVNEQFF
- | TRBJ1-1 | TRBV19 | 15 | - | TGTGCCAGTAGTATAGGGCCAGTCATGAACACTGAAGCTTTCTTT | CASSIGPVMNTEAFF
TRBD1 | TRBJ1-2 | TRBV7-9 | 13 | - | TGTGCCAGCAGCCTTACAGGGGACGGTGGCTACACCTTC | CASSLTGDGGYTF